This T cell receptor (beta chain) was documented in a study of shared T cell receptors in the human thymus (dated by TCRdb to 2020 to 2023). Study-level background: The study examined how self-reactive, shared T-cell receptor alpha chains are generated in the human thymus.

Preparation of the library involved the immunoSEQ multiplex PCR assay. TCRdb retrieved this table from immuneACCESS and kept in-frame rearrangements only. Not all clones are present; in checked studies, unresolved V genes account for under half, and no reason is known for the remainder. The sample table shows about 660,000 clones, and roughly 90% are seen once. The ten largest clones capture roughly 0.0097% of the sample. Notes on this clone: Its specific antigen is unknown. One base away there is no much larger clone; base qualities are not given.

Measured from the cysteine to the phenylalanine, the CDR3 is 18 residues long. The CDR3 DNA has 54 bases and is translated from base 1. Trimming accounts for 6 bases at V and 5 bases at J, while the number of junction bases matched to no gene is 21. CDR1 and CDR2 are read off the germline V gene (reference sequence) as LNHDA and SQIVND. The sample also formed part of further work on human thymus T cells. As the second paper documents: Donors were immunologically healthy infants undergoing open corrective cardiac surgery for congenital heart defects in Finland. The thymus tissue came from surgical resects taken out during corrective cardiac surgery. Both the thymic and the peripheral blood repertoires appeared to show biased V and J gene segment usage. Highly overlapping thymic TCR repertoires among unrelated individuals were reported in the related research. The study characterized TCR alpha and beta repertoires from about 8 infant thymus samples and a few related peripheral blood samples. The infant donors were about 7 to 244 days old, and the cohort included roughly six males and a couple of females. Thymocytes were freed from the tissue by mechanical means and kept at -70 degrees C as pellets of about 9-33 million cells. A QIAsymphony instrument was used to extract genomic DNA from frozen cell pellets. The immunoSEQ multiplex PCR assay was used to amplify the TCRB and TCRAD loci from a standardized amount of quality-controlled genomic DNA. The amplicons spanned the V(D)J region and were long enough to cover the CDR3 and allow V and J genes to be identified. Amplicon sequencing was performed on an Illumina platform through the commercial immunoSEQ service. Corrections for primer bias and sequencing errors followed previously described methods, while TCRAD and TCRB definitions were based on the IMGT database. immunoSEQ Analyzer 3.0 and VDJTools were used for repertoire analysis, which covered basic statistics, V/J segment usage, diversity estimates, rarefaction and pairwise overlap. Diversity was estimated using the Chao1, ChaoE, Efron-Thisted, Shannon and inverse Simpson indices, and was also estimated on datasets down-sampled to the size of the smallest sample. Repertoire overlap used strict matching of CDR3 nucleotide sequence, V gene and J gene, with Jaccard-based multidimensional scaling clustering. Thymus samples yielded on average approximately 860,000 unique TCRB clonotypes, compared with some 89,000 from blood samples.

Recombination connected TRBV19 to TRBJ2-7, with TRBD1 matching 8 junction bases. The sequence was collected from a boy under two years old with a congenital heart defect. Donor details come from another sample of the same person, matched by shared clones. Sequencing was performed on thymocytes. The CDR3 region has the sequence CASSQGVTGGTPYHEQYF. The nucleotide sequence reads TGTGCCAGTAGCCAGGGAGTCACAGGGGGGACTCCTTACCACGAGCAGTACTTC.